A single sample gave rise to the 11 T cell receptor beta chains below, sequenced in a study of T cell repertoires in cytomegalovirus infection. One entry per CDR3 protein results from TCRdb running MiXCR on the reads. The sample records roughly 600,000 distinct CDR3 sequences, about 24% being singletons. What was sequenced was CD8+ T cells from PBMCs. The origin of the receptors is a human donor in good health (CMV status not recorded). Some clones in this sample may be carry-over from other donors' samples.

The chain has TRBV7-2 and TRBJ2-3, with D possibly TRBD1 on 5 matching bases. Trimming took off 0 bases at V and 3 bases at J, with 7 bases between the two ends. CDR1 is SGHTA, CDR2 FQGNSA, per germline. This CDR3 region has 14 residues. In DNA form, the CDR3 reads TGTGCCAGCAGCTTAGCGGACACGACAGATACGCAGTATTTT. Its translation is CASSLADTTDTQYF.

This chain links TRBV6-2 or TRBV6-3 with TRBJ2-1; TRBD1 aligns across 10 bases. The trim removed 0 bases at V and 4 bases at J, leaving 6 bases unmatched. The V gene's germline CDR1 is MNHEY and CDR2 SVGEGT. There are 17 residues in the CDR3. CDR3 sequence: CASSYSNRDRGYNEQFF. CDR3 DNA sequence: TGTGCCAGCAGTTACTCGAACAGGGACAGGGGTTACAATGAGCAGTTCTTC.

Ten or more counts support this clonotype. The CDR3 DNA is TGTGCCAGCCAAGACGTGGGACAGGCCTCCAATCAGCCCCAGCATTTT. Protein product: CASQDVGQASNQPQHF. The V and J genes are TRBV7-9 and TRBJ1-5; 8 nucleotides agree with TRBD1. Trimming cost V 8 bases and J 3 bases; bases outside gene matches: 12. This CDR3 is 16 amino acids long. The germline V gene has CDR1 SEHNR and CDR2 FQNEAQ (reference sequence).

This clonotype was detected a few times. CDR3 bases: TGTGCCAGTAGTGCCTTGACCCTGACAGGGTTGAGTACTGAAGCTTTCTTT. Translated: CASSALTLTGLSTEAFF. J is TRBJ1-1 and V is TRBV19, with 7 bases lining up with TRBD1. CDR1 and CDR2 (germline): LNHDA, SQIVND (reference sequence). CDR3 length: 17 residues. The V segment lost 5 bases and the J segment 5 bases; nucleotides outside the gene matches: 17. The entire variable domain, with the rest obtained from reference TRBV19 and TRBJ1-1, is as follows: DGGITQSPKYLFRKEGQNVTLSCEQNLNHDAMYWYRQDPGQGLRLIYYSQIVNDFQKGDIAEGYSVSREKKESFPLTVTSAQKNPTAFYLCASSALTLTGLSTEAFFGQGTRLTVV.

This clonotype was found many times. J is TRBJ2-1 and V is TRBV7-9; the match to TRBD1 covers 11 bases. The CDR3 is made up of 15 amino acids. V gave up 3 bases and J gave up 7 bases; unmatched junction bases: 5. Germline V lookup: CDR1 SEHNR, CDR2 FQNEAQ (reference sequence). As DNA, the CDR3 is TGTGCCAGCAGCTTGGACAGGGGGCGCAGGAATGAGCAGTTCTTC. It codes for CASSLDRGRRNEQFF. Based on the CDR3 plus reference TRBV7-9 and TRBJ2-1, the full variable domain is DTGVSQNPRHKITKRGQNVTFRCDPISEHNRLYWYRQTLGQGPEFLTYFQNEAQLEKSRLLSDRFSAERPKGSFSTLEIQRTEQGDSAMYLCASSLDRGRRNEQFFGPGTRLTVL.

The chain links TRBV15 to TRBJ2-2; perhaps TRBD2 as D (5 bases). The CDR3 spans 16 residues. Germline lookup yields CDR1 LNHNV and CDR2 YYDKDF (reference sequence). V lost 0 bases, J lost 0 bases, and 8 bases lay in between. CDR3 bases: TGTGCCACCAGCAGAGATCTAGCCCCGAACACCGGGGAGCTGTTTTTT. Protein sequence: CATSRDLAPNTGELFF.

In this sample, this clonotype turned up once. For the CDR3, the DNA is TGTGCCAGCATAGGGGGGGAGCAGTTCTTC. This gives the protein CASIGGEQFF. The chain is built from TRBV27 and TRBJ2-1; D possibly uses TRBD1 or TRBD2 (6 bases each). Germline assignment: CDR1 MNHEY and CDR2 SMNVEV (reference sequence). The CDR3 totals 10 residues. Trimming took 7 bases from V and 10 from J, leaving 8 bases between them.

This clonotype has just a few counts. V gene TRBV3-1 combines with J gene TRBJ1-1; D call uncertain. CDR3 length equals 14 residues. V gave up 4 bases and J gave up 4 bases, with 13 bases separating them. The germline V gene has CDR1 LGHDT and CDR2 YNNKEL (reference sequence). The DNA of the CDR3 is TGTGCCAGCAGCCTTGGGGAGGGAGGCACTGAAGCTTTCTTT. This translates into CASSLGEGGTEAFF.

A word on this clonotype: A read error may explain this, as a much larger clone is one base away. This chain connects TRBV28 to TRBJ1-2; no clear D gene. The CDR3 runs 12 residues. The V gene's germline CDR1 is MDHEN and CDR2 SYDVKM. The ends were cut back, 10 bases at V and 2 bases at J, with 11 bases in the middle. The DNA for the CDR3 is TGTGCCAACAGCTCTCGGAACTATGGCTACACCTTC. It translates to CANSSRNYGYTF.

V is TRBV6-5 and J is TRBJ2-1; 16 bases align to TRBD2. The germline CDR1 and CDR2 sequences are MNHEY and SVGAGI. V was clipped by 2 bases and J by 8 bases; unmatched bases: 6. The CDR3 totals 17 residues. The DNA of the CDR3 is TGTGCCAGCAGTTACAGGACAGGGACTAGCGGGGGGGATGAGCAGTTCTTC. It translates to CASSYRTGTSGGDEQFF.

This clonotype was recorded at least ten times. J is TRBJ2-1 and V is TRBV7-8; 9 positions match TRBD1. Germline loops: CDR1 SGHVS, CDR2 FQNEAQ. The CDR3 is 14 amino acids. V gave up 5 bases and J gave up 10 bases; unmatched junction bases: 9. The CDR3 here is CASSAPGQGWEQFF. CDR3 DNA: TGTGCCAGCAGCGCACCGGGACAGGGCTGGGAGCAGTTCTTC.